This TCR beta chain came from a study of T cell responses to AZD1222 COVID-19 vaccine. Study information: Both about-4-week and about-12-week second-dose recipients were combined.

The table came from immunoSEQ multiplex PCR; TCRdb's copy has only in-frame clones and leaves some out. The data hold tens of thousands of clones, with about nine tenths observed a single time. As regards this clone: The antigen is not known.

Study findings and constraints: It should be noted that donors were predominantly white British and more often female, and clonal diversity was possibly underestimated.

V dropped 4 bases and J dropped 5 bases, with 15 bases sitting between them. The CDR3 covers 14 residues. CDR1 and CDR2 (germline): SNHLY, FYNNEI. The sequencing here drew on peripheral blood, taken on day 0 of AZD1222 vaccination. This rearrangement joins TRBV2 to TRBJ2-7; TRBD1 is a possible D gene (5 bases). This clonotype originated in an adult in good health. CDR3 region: CASSVAQGWNEQYF. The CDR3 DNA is TGTGCCAGCAGTGTCGCGCAGGGCTGGAACGAGCAGTACTTC.